Listed below are T cell receptor beta chains from one sample, sequenced in a study of blood T cell repertoires in COVID-19. Repertoires were generated with immunoSEQ multiplex PCR, while TCRdb's copy carries only in-frame clones and drops some. The sample contains around 110,000 clones, around nine tenths of which appear only once. Sample: peripheral blood. The receptors originated from a woman aged 25 to 45 with acute or convalescent COVID-19. CDR3s include the opening cysteine and the closing phenylalanine or tryptophan. The D gene is left open where the match is weak.

CDR3aa,v_gene,d_gene,j_gene
CASSVTSEGDTQYF,TRBV4-3,TRBD2,TRBJ2-3
CAISFDTGELFF,TRBV10-3,-,TRBJ2-2
CSVVPGSVRRNNEQFF,TRBV29-1,-,TRBJ2-1
CASRRETGQGYEKLFF,TRBV27,TRBD1,TRBJ1-4
CAWTGLNNYGYTF,TRBV30,-,TRBJ1-2
CASSPLNDAGQGTEAFF,TRBV18,TRBD1,TRBJ1-1
CAWSVTAGNTGELFF,TRBV30,-,TRBJ2-2
CASSPREGSLYGYTF,TRBV6-2/TRBV6-3,-,TRBJ1-2
CASSQGQEVAYGYTF,TRBV2,TRBD1,TRBJ1-2
CASSLANPGTSGGWADTQYF,TRBV7-2,TRBD2,TRBJ2-3
CASSQGFTENTEAFF,TRBV28,-,TRBJ1-1
CASSYRLADTHTQYF,TRBV5-1,TRBD2,TRBJ2-3
CASSPRQDTTYYSNQPQHF,TRBV4-2,-,TRBJ1-5
CASSSLAGLTDTQYF,TRBV7-6,TRBD2,TRBJ2-3
CASTFVRGRSGNTIYF,TRBV11-2,TRBD1,TRBJ1-3
CASSPYPRTDSNQPQHF,TRBV27,-,TRBJ1-5
CASSARRDRGQETQYF,TRBV6-1,-,TRBJ2-5
CASSLVGLGPMYGYTF,TRBV7-9,-,TRBJ1-2
CAWSEGGYYGYTF,TRBV30,TRBD1,TRBJ1-2
CASSELIYGYTF,TRBV2,-,TRBJ1-2
CASSDQGGDYGYTF,TRBV2,-,TRBJ1-2
CASSLGLGAGSPEAFF,TRBV11-2,-,TRBJ1-1
CASSHAGTSNQPQHF,TRBV4-1,-,TRBJ1-5
CATKTGGNYEQYF,TRBV2,TRBD1,TRBJ2-7
CASSAPGQGHEQYF,TRBV7-9,TRBD1,TRBJ2-7
CAWSQLFGQNTEAFF,TRBV30,-,TRBJ1-1
CASSHRGPWNEQFF,TRBV23-1,TRBD1,TRBJ2-1
CASSLDLAGYSYGYTF,TRBV11-2,-,TRBJ1-2
CASSFTVGAIEAFF,TRBV4-3,-,TRBJ1-1
CASSPSVEQYF,TRBV7-8,-,TRBJ2-7